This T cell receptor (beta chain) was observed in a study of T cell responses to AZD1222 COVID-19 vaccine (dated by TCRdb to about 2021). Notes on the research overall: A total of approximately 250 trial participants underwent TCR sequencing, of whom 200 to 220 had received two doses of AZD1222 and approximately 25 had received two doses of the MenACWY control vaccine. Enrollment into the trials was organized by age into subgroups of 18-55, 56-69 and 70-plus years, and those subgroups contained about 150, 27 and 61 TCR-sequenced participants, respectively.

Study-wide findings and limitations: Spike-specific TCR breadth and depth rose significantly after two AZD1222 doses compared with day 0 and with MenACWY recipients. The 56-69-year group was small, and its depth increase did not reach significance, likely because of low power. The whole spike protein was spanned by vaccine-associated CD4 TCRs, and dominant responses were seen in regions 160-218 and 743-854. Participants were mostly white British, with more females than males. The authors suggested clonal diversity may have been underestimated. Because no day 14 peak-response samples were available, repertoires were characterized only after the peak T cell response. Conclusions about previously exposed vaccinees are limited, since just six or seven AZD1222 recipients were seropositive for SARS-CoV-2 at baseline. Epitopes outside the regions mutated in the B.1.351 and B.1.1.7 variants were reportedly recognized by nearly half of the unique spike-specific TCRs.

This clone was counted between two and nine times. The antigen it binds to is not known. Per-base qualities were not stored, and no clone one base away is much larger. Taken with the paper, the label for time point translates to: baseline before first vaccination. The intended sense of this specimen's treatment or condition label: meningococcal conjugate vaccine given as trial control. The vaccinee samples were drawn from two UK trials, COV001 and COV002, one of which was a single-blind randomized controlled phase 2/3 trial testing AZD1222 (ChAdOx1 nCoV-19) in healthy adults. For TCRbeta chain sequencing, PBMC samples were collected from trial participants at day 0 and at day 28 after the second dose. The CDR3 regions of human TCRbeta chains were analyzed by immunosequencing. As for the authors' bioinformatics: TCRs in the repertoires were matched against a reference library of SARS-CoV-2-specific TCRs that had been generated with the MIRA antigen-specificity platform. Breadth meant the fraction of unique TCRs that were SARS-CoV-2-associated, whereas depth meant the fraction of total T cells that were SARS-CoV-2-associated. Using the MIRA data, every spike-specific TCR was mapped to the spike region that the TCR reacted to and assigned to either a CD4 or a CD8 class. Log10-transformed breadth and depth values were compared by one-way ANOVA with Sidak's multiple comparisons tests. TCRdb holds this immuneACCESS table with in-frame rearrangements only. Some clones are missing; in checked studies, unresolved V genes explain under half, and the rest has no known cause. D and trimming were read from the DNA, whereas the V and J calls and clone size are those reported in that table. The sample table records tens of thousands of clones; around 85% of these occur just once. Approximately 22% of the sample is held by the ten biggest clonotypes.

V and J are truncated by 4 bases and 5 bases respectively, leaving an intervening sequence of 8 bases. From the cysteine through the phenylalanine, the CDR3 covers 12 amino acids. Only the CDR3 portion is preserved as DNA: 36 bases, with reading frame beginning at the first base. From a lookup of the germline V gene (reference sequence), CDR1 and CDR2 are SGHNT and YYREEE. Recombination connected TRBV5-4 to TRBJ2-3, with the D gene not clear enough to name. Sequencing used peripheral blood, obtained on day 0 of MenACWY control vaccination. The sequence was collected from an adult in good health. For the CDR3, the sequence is CASSHLGDTQYF. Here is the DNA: TGTGCCAGCAGCCACCTCGGAGATACGCAGTATTTT. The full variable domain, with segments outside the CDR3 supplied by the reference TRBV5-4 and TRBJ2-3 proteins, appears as ETGVTQSPTHLIKTRGQQVTLRCSSQSGHNTVSWYQQALGQGPQFIFQYYREEENGRGNFPPRFSGLQFPNYSSELNVNALELDDSALYLCASSHLGDTQYFGPGTRLTVL.